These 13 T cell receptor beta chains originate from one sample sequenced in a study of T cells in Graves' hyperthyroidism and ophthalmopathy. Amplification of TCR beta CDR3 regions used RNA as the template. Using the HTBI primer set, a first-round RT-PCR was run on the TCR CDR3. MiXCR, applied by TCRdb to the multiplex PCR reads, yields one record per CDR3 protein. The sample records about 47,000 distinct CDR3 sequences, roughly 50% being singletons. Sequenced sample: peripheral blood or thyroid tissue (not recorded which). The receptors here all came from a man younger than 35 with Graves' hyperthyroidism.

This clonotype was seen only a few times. The CDR3 here is CSVRPGTSGSGEQYF. Written as DNA, the CDR3 is TGCAGCGTGAGGCCCGGGACTAGCGGGAGCGGCGAGCAGTACTTC. The chain couples TRBV29-1 to TRBJ2-7; 14 bases agree with TRBD2. J was trimmed by 6 bases and V by 6 bases; bases with no gene match: 10. Germline V CDR1 and CDR2: SQVTM, ANQGSEA. CDR3 size: 15 residues.

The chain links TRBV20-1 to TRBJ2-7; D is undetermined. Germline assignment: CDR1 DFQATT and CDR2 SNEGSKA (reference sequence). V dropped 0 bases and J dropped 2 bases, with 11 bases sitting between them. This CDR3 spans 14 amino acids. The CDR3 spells CSARDKKATYEQYF. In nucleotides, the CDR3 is TGCAGTGCTAGAGACAAAAAGGCCACCTACGAGCAGTACTTC.

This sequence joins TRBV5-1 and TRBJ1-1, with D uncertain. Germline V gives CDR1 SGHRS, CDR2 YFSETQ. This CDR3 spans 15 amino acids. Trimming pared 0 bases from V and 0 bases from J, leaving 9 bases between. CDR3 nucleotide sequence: TGCGCCAGCAGCTTGGGACACGGAATGAACACTGAAGCTTTCTTT. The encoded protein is CASSLGHGMNTEAFF.

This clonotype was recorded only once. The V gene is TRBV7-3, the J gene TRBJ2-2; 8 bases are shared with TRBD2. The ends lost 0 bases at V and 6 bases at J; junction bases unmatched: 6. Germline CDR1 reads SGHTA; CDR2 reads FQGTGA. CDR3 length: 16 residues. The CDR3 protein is CASSLTPSGSAGELFF. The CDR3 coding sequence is TGTGCCAGCAGCTTAACGCCCAGCGGGAGCGCCGGGGAGCTGTTTTTT.

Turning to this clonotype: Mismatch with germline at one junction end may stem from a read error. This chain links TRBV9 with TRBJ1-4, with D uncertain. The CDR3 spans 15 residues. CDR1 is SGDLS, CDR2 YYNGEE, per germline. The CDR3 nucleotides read TGTGCCAGCAGCCCACTCAGGCAGTCTAATGAAAAACTGCTTTTT. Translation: CASSPLRQSNEKLLF.

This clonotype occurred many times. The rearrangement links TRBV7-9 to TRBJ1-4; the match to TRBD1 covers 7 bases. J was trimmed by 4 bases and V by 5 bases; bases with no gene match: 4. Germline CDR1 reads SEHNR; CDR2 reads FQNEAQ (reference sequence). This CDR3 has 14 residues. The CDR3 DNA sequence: TGTGCCAGCAGCCAGGGACAGATTAATGAAAAACTGTTTTTT. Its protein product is CASSQGQINEKLFF.

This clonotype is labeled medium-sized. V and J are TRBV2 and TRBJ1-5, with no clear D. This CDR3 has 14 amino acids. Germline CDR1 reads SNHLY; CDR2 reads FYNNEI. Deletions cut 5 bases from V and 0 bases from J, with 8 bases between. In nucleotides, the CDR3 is TGTGCCAGCAGTTTGGAGTATAGCAATCAGCCCCAGCATTTT. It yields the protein CASSLEYSNQPQHF. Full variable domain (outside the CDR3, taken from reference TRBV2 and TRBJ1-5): EPEVTQTPSHQVTQMGQEVILRCVPISNHLYFYWYRQILGQKVEFLVSFYNNEISEKSEIFDDQFSVERPDGSNFTLKIRSTKLEDSAMYFCASSLEYSNQPQHFGDGTRLSIL.

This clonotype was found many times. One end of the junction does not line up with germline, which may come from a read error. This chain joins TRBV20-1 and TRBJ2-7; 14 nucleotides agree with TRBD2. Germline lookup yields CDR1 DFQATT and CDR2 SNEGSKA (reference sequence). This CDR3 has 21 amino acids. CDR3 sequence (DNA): TGCAGTGCCGGATGGGGACATCCCCCGGGACTAGCGGGAGTGCTCTCCGACGAGCAGTACTTC. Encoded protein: CSAGWGHPPGLAGVLSDEQYF.

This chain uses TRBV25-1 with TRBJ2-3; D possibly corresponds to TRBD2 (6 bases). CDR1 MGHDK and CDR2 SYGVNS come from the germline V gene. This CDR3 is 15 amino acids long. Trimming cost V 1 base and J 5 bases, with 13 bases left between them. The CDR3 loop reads CASSEWGVAVDTQYF. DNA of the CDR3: TGTGCCAGCAGTGAATGGGGGGTTGCGGTAGATACGCAGTATTTT.

CDR3 in DNA: TGTGCCAGCAGGAAGGCAGGGCGTACGAACACTGAAGCTTTCTTT. It encodes CASRKAGRTNTEAFF. V gene TRBV12-3 or TRBV12-4 combines with J gene TRBJ1-1; weak D call: TRBD1 (5 bases). This CDR3 contains 15 residues. Trimming cost V 6 bases and J 1 base, with 15 bases left between them.

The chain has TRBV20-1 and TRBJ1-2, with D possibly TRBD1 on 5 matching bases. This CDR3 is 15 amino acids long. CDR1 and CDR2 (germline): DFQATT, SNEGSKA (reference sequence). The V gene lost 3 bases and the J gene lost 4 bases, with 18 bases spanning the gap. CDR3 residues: CSASNPQGGGYGYTF. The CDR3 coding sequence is TGCAGTGCTAGTAATCCGCAGGGAGGCGGCTATGGCTACACCTTC.

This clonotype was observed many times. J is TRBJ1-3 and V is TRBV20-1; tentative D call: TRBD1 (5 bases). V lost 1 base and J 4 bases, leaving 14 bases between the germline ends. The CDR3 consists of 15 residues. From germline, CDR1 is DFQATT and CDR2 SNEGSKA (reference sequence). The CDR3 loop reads CSARGNEGLGNTIYF. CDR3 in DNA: TGCAGTGCTAGAGGAAACGAGGGGTTAGGAAACACCATATATTTT.

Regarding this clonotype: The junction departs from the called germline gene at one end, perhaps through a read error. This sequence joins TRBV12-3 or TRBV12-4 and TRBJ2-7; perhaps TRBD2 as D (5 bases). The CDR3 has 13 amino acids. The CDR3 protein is CVSSQRGPYEQYF. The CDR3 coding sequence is TGTGTCAGCAGCCAACGGGGTCCCTACGAGCAGTACTTC.